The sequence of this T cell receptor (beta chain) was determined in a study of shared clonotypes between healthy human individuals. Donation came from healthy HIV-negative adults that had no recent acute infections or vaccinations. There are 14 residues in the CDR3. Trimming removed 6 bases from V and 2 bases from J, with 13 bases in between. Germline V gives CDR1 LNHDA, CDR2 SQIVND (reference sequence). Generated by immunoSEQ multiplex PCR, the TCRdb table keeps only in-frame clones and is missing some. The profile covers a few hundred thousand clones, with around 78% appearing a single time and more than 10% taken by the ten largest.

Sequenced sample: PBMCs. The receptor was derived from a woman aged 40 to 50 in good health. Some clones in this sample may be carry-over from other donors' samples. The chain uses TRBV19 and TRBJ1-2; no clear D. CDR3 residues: CASRRGKTNYGYTF. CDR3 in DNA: TGTGCCAGTAGGAGAGGGAAAACCAACTATGGCTACACCTTC.